This T cell receptor beta chain derives from a study of shared T cell receptors in the human thymus. TCRdb's table, derived via immunoSEQ multiplex PCR, lists solely in-frame clones and lacks some. The table includes hundreds of thousands of clones, around 78% detected once. Looked up from germline, CDR1 is LGHNT and CDR2 is FRNRAP. The CDR3 spans 13 residues. Trimming pared 0 bases from V and 9 bases from J, leaving 9 bases between. Separately, the same data were catalogued under a study of human thymus T cells.

The V call is TRBV12-5, the J call TRBJ1-5; no clear D gene. The sequencing sample was made of thymocytes. The receptor's source is a boy in the first two years of life with a congenital heart defect. CDR3 region: CASGLVGVGPQHF. CDR3 sequence (DNA): TGTGCTAGTGGTTTGGTCGGAGTCGGGCCCCAGCATTTT. Complete variable domain (other parts from reference TRBV12-5 and TRBJ1-5): DARVTQTPRHKVTEMGQEVTMRCQPILGHNTVFWYRQTMMQGLELLAYFRNRAPLDDSGMPKDRFSAEMPDATLATLKIQPSEPRDSAVYFCASGLVGVGPQHFGDGTRLSIL.